This T cell receptor beta chain originates from a study of T cell clones after liver transplantation. Whole-study context: Three of eight recipients were HCV-positive; others had non-autoimmune, non-viral indications. Subjects received no induction therapy and standard immunosuppression until randomization at 12-24 months post-transplant.

Deletions cut 5 bases from V and 0 bases from J, with 11 bases between. Looked up from germline, CDR1 is GTSNPN and CDR2 is SVGIG (reference sequence). The CDR3 has 14 amino acids. Turning to this clone: Its antigen is still unknown.

Clones were sequenced by immunoSEQ multiplex PCR, and TCRdb holds only the in-frame ones, with some missing. Counted here are roughly 100,000 clones, about 86% occurring once; the ten biggest clones make up approximately 3%. Regarding the study as a whole: Graft donor-reactive T cells possibly entered the graft instead of undergoing deletion.

This chain connects TRBV30 to TRBJ1-3, with D maybe TRBD1 (6 bases). Sequencing was performed on CD4+ T cells from blood, taken 47 months after liver transplant. The sequence was obtained from a human patient who received a liver transplant. Some T cells could come from the graft donor. In DNA, the CDR3 is TGTGCCTGGGAACAGGGCCACTCTGGAAACACCATATATTTT. It yields the protein CAWEQGHSGNTIYF.